A single sample is the source of the 5 T cell receptor beta chains below, sequenced in a study of control samples from healthy donors and cancer patients. Clones were sequenced by immunoSEQ multiplex PCR, and TCRdb holds only the in-frame ones, with some missing. Among 80,000 to 100,000 clones listed, almost 90% were seen once. The sample comprised blood. The receptors here all came from a young man in good health.

This chain links TRBV7-2 with TRBJ2-5, with D perhaps matching TRBD2 (5 bases). The CDR3 totals 14 residues. Germline CDR1 reads SGHTA; CDR2 reads FQGNSA. Trimming left V 2 bases short and J 5 bases short, with 12 bases between. DNA for the CDR3: TGTGCCAGCAGCTTAAACGGTAGGAGGGAGACCCAGTACTTC. This gives the protein CASSLNGRRETQYF.

As to this clone: Other nucleotide sequences from this sample produce the same CDR3. The chain has TRBV29-1 and TRBJ1-2; D gene unclear. CDR1 is SQVTM and CDR2 is ANQGSEA in the germline V gene. This CDR3 spans 11 amino acids. The V end was cut by 3 bases, the J end by 0 bases, with 2 bases between. Here the CDR3 DNA reads TGCAGCGTTGACACTAACTATGGCTACACCTTC. Encoded protein: CSVDTNYGYTF.

V gene TRBV9 combines with J gene TRBJ1-6; unclear D gene. In germline, CDR1 is SGDLS, CDR2 YYNGEE. The CDR3 covers 16 residues. The V gene lost 0 bases and the J gene lost 5 bases, with 12 bases spanning the gap. The CDR3 loop reads CASSVAWETNNSPLHF. CDR3 coding DNA: TGTGCCAGCAGCGTAGCGTGGGAGACCAATAATTCACCCCTCCACTTT.

The genes are TRBV9 and TRBJ2-3, with a weak D call TRBD1 (7 bases). Per the germline V gene, CDR1 is SGDLS and CDR2 is YYNGEE. This CDR3 has 15 residues. V shed 4 bases and J shed 0 bases, with 12 bases lying between them. CDR3 bases: TGTGCCAGCAGCCCCCAGGGGGGTAGCACAGATACGCAGTATTTT. Translation: CASSPQGGSTDTQYF.

As concerns this clone: The junction and the germline gene differ at one end; a read error may be behind it. The DNA of the CDR3 is TGTGCCAGTAGTATCGCTTCCATCCTGGTGCTCTTT. Amino acid sequence: CASSIASILVLF. V is TRBV19 and J is TRBJ1-1; D is undetermined. Looked up from germline, CDR1 is LNHDA and CDR2 is SQIVND (reference sequence). The CDR3 consists of 12 residues.